The 20 T cell receptor beta chains given below trace back to one sample, sequenced in a study of response to subunit inactivated influenza vaccine (dated by TCRdb to the late 2010s). The sample's time point label is to be understood as: 45 to 55 days after influenza vaccine administration. Receptors were amplified or captured by RT-PCR. Sequencing was performed on an Illumina HiSeq 2500. TCRdb reprocessed the public reads (quality trimming at Q25 with fastp, clone calling with MiXCR) and kept in-frame beta chains. Records with the same CDR3 protein are collapsed into one entry carrying the most frequent genes and DNA. Across this sample there are more than 400,000 distinct CDR3 sequences, with approximately 11% seen only once. Less than 15% of the sample is taken by the ten largest. Sequencing was performed on PBMCs from blood, taken around seven weeks after vaccination. These receptors were taken from a man over 45 who received an inactivated influenza vaccine. Donor details come from another sample of the same person, matched by shared clones.

This clonotype occurred many times. This chain uses TRBV29-1 with TRBJ2-1; 7 bases fit TRBD2. The CDR3 spans 14 residues. Germline-derived CDR1 and CDR2 are SQVTM and ANQGSEA. With 6 bases clipped from V and 4 bases from J, the junction kept 9 bases outside the gene matches. The CDR3 is CSVAASGSYNEQFF. Here the CDR3 DNA reads TGCAGCGTCGCGGCTAGCGGTTCTTACAATGAGCAGTTCTTC.

The chain uses TRBV7-7 and TRBJ2-1; 8 bases are a match to TRBD1. CDR3 length equals 15 residues. Trimming removed 5 bases from V and 5 bases from J; junction bases left unmatched: 8. Germline lookup yields CDR1 SSHAT and CDR2 FNYEAQ (reference sequence). CDR3: CASSAGGAPDNEQFF. The CDR3 bases are TGTGCCAGCAGCGCAGGGGGCGCGCCGGACAATGAGCAGTTCTTC. Full variable domain (rest looked up from reference TRBV7-7 and TRBJ2-1): GAGVSQSPRYKVTKRGQDVTLRCDPISSHATLYWYQQALGQGPEFLTYFNYEAQPDKSGLPSDRFSAERPEGSISTLTIQRTEQRDSAMYRCASSAGGAPDNEQFFGPGTRLTVL.

This clonotype was detected ten times or more. This sequence joins TRBV10-2 and TRBJ2-7; D may match TRBD1 or TRBD2 (6 bases each). CDR3 length: 12 residues. The germline V and J ends were trimmed by 10 bases and 3 bases, with 13 bases remaining between them. The V gene's germline CDR1 is WSHSY and CDR2 SAAADI. CDR3 DNA: TGCGCCACAAAAGAGGGGGGCTACGAGCAGTACTTC. This translates into CATKEGGYEQYF.

This clonotype was counted many times. This sequence joins TRBV12-3 or TRBV12-4 and TRBJ2-1; weak D call: TRBD1 (6 bases). This CDR3 comprises 15 residues. The V and J ends lost 5 bases and 5 bases respectively, with 16 bases between them. The CDR3 reads CASSLAGARNNEQFF. The CDR3 DNA sequence: TGTGCCAGCAGTCTGGCAGGGGCCCGAAACAATGAGCAGTTCTTC.

This clonotype came up a few times. V gene TRBV12-3 or TRBV12-4 combines with J gene TRBJ2-2; 12 nucleotides align to TRBD1. The CDR3 runs 16 residues. V gave up 6 bases and J gave up 7 bases; unmatched junction bases: 9. CDR3 nucleotides: TGTGCCAGCAGCTTGGGGGACAGGGGGCGGGTCGGGGAGCTGTTTTTT. As protein: CASSLGDRGRVGELFF.

The chain is built from TRBV6-2 or TRBV6-3 and TRBJ1-1; no clear D. The V gene's germline CDR1 is MNHEY and CDR2 SVGEGT. The CDR3 runs to 11 residues. The V gene lost 7 bases and the J gene lost 6 bases, with 9 bases spanning the gap. The CDR3 nucleotides read TGTGCCAGCACCCAGTGGGCTGAAGCTTTCTTT. Translation: CASTQWAEAFF.

The chain couples TRBV7-3 to TRBJ2-7; D might be TRBD2 (5 bases). In germline, CDR1 is SGHTA, CDR2 FQGTGA. Trimming stripped 2 bases from V and 2 bases from J, with 13 bases between. This CDR3 region has 15 residues. For the CDR3, the DNA is TGTGCCAGCAGCTTAGGTCCAGCGGAGACCTACGAGCAGTACTTC. It specifies CASSLGPAETYEQYF.

This clonotype showed up many times. The V call is TRBV10-3, the J call TRBJ2-2; TRBD1 aligns across 8 bases. There are 18 residues in the CDR3. V was pared by 0 bases and J by 0 bases, with 6 bases of the junction left unmatched. Germline assignment: CDR1 ENHRY and CDR2 SYGVKD. The CDR3, as DNA: TGTGCCATCAGTGAGTCAGGCAGGGGGCTTTCGAACACCGGGGAGCTGTTTTTT. The encoded protein is CAISESGRGLSNTGELFF.

Many counts were recorded for this clonotype. V usage is TRBV4-2 and J usage is TRBJ2-7; the match to TRBD1 covers 7 bases. V shed 0 bases, J shed 5 bases, and the junction held 4 bases outside the gene matches. CDR3 length: 14 residues. Germline-derived CDR1 and CDR2 are LGHNA and YNFKEQ. Here the CDR3 reads CASSQDPQGNEQYF. In nucleotides, the CDR3 is TGTGCCAGCAGCCAAGATCCACAGGGGAACGAGCAGTACTTC.

The chain uses TRBV18 and TRBJ1-5; no firm D call. The CDR3 runs 14 residues. Germline CDR1 is KGHSH and CDR2 is LQKENI. V lost 1 base, J lost 6 bases, and 10 bases lay in between. CDR3 amino acids: CASSPQGIGQPQHF. The CDR3 nucleotides read TGTGCCAGCTCACCACAGGGTATAGGTCAGCCCCAGCATTTT.

The sample holds a few counts of this clonotype. J is TRBJ2-2 and V is TRBV20-1; D unresolved. V was shortened by 3 bases and J by 1 base, with 9 bases between the two germline ends. The CDR3 covers 14 residues. Germline V CDR1 and CDR2: DFQATT, SNEGSKA (reference sequence). The CDR3 sequence is CSARGAVNTGELFF. CDR3 nucleotide sequence: TGCAGTGCTAGGGGTGCGGTGAACACCGGGGAGCTGTTTTTT.

V and J are TRBV7-9 and TRBJ2-2; 12 bases are a match to TRBD1. CDR1 is SEHNR, CDR2 FQNEAQ, per germline (reference sequence). V lost 7 bases to trimming and J lost 7 bases; unmatched junction nucleotides: 7. The CDR3 runs 15 residues. The CDR3 DNA reads TGTGCCAGCATTCGGGGACAGGGGGCGCACGGGGAGCTGTTTTTT. It yields the protein CASIRGQGAHGELFF.

With respect to this clonotype: It may be a read error: a sequence one base away is much more abundant. The rearrangement joins TRBV30 to TRBJ2-7; possible D gene TRBD1, 5 bases. CDR3 size: 13 residues. Germline assignment: CDR1 GTSNPN and CDR2 SVGIG (reference sequence). CDR3 residues: CGWSLTGVYEQYF. The CDR3 DNA is TGTGGCTGGAGTCTTACAGGAGTCTACGAGCAGTACTTC.

This clonotype came up many times. The rearrangement joins TRBV5-1 to TRBJ1-2; the D is unclear. Trimming cost V 4 bases and J 1 base, with 5 bases left between them. The CDR3 runs 12 residues. Germline CDR1 and CDR2: SGHRS and YFSETQ. This CDR3 reads CASSGNNYGYTF. The CDR3 DNA follows: TGCGCCAGCAGCGGTAATAACTATGGCTACACCTTC.

This clonotype appeared a few times. The gene calls are TRBV7-2 and TRBJ2-7, with D tentatively TRBD2 (5 bases). This CDR3 contains 13 residues. Trimming took 4 bases from V and 5 from J, leaving 12 bases between them. The germline gives CDR1 SGHTA, CDR2 FQGNSA. CDR3: CASSSAGGHEQYF. CDR3 DNA sequence: TGTGCCAGCAGCTCTGCGGGCGGGCACGAGCAGTACTTC.

This clonotype was seen many times. The chain is built from TRBV5-5 and TRBJ1-2; D is ambiguous. CDR1 is SGHKS, CDR2 YYEKEE, per germline (reference sequence). V was cut by 1 base and J by 5 bases, with 6 bases left in between. This CDR3 comprises 12 residues. CDR3 in DNA: TGTGCCAGCAGCTTGAGCGAATATGGCTACACCTTC. It is translated as CASSLSEYGYTF.

The chain employs TRBV10-3 and TRBJ2-5; weak D call: TRBD1 (5 bases). With 0 bases removed from V and 5 bases from J, the gap between germline ends came to 16 bases. This CDR3 is 16 amino acids long. Looked up from germline, CDR1 is ENHRY and CDR2 is SYGVKD. The CDR3 sequence: CAISESIFSAGETQYF. The CDR3 coding sequence is TGTGCCATCAGTGAGTCGATCTTCTCGGCAGGGGAGACCCAGTACTTC.

The genes are TRBV12-3 or TRBV12-4 and TRBJ2-7; no firm D call. Between the trimmed V and J ends, which lost 5 bases and 2 bases, there was a span of 7 bases. CDR3 length: 12 amino acids. Here the CDR3 DNA reads TGTGCCAGCAGTGTAGTCCCCTACGAGCAGTACTTC. This gives the protein CASSVVPYEQYF.

This clonotype came up many times. V is TRBV6-2 or TRBV6-3 and J is TRBJ2-7; no reliable D call. CDR1 and CDR2 from the germline V gene are MNHEY and SVGEGT. V was trimmed by 7 bases and J by 0 bases, leaving 13 bases between them. This CDR3 is built from 14 residues. This CDR3 reads CASKVTVSSYEQYF. In DNA form, the CDR3 reads TGTGCCAGCAAGGTTACGGTGAGCTCCTACGAGCAGTACTTC.

V is TRBV5-1 and J is TRBJ2-7; D remains ambiguous. The CDR3 extends over 14 amino acids. V gave up 4 bases and J gave up 0 bases, with 11 bases separating them. Germline V lookup: CDR1 SGHRS, CDR2 YFSETQ. CDR3 amino acids: CASSPAAASYEQYF. Here the CDR3 DNA reads TGCGCCAGCAGCCCGGCGGCGGCCTCCTACGAGCAGTACTTC.